The next 5 T cell receptor beta chains were all read from a single sample in a study of T cells and Merkel cell carcinoma outcomes. Assay used: immunoSEQ multiplex PCR; TCRdb lists only in-frame clones, some missing. The sample has 11,000 to 15,000 clones, roughly 89% seen once; the top ten hold 2%. Material for sequencing was tumor tissue from Merkel cell carcinoma. These TCRs come from a human donor with Merkel cell carcinoma.

V gene TRBV2 combines with J gene TRBJ2-5; 13 bases line up with TRBD2. The CDR3 runs 17 residues. V shed 6 bases, J shed 4 bases, and the junction held 11 bases outside the gene matches. The germline V gene encodes CDR1 SNHLY and CDR2 FYNNEI. The CDR3 spells CASRSRTSGGVGETQYF. The CDR3 DNA reads TGTGCCAGCAGAAGTCGGACTAGCGGGGGAGTGGGAGAGACCCAGTACTTC. The full variable domain, its missing parts supplied by reference TRBV2 and TRBJ2-5, is EPEVTQTPSHQVTQMGQEVILRCVPISNHLYFYWYRQILGQKVEFLVSFYNNEISEKSEIFDDQFSVERPDGSNFTLKIRSTKLEDSAMYFCASRSRTSGGVGETQYFGPGTRLLVL.

The rearrangement links TRBV6-6 to TRBJ2-7, with TRBD2 as a possible D gene (6 bases). CDR1 MNHNY and CDR2 SVGAGI come from the germline V gene (reference sequence). This CDR3 is 15 amino acids long. Between the trimmed V and J ends, which lost 1 base and 3 bases, there was a span of 13 bases. Here the CDR3 reads CASSYYAPSDYEQYF. CDR3 nucleotide sequence: TGTGCCAGCAGTTACTACGCCCCTAGCGACTACGAGCAGTACTTC.

On this clone itself: The junction does not match germline at one end; this may be a read error. The chain links TRBV15 to TRBJ2-4, with 7 positions matching TRBD2. In germline, CDR1 is LNHNV, CDR2 YYDKDF (reference sequence). The CDR3 spans 13 residues. This CDR3 is CVTSGAPRDIQYF. CDR3 in DNA: TGTGTCACCAGCGGGGCTCCTAGGGACATTCAGTACTTC.

The chain has TRBV4-3 and TRBJ1-2; D remains unclear. This CDR3 spans 13 amino acids. CDR1 and CDR2 from the germline V gene are LGHNA and YSLEER. Trimming pared 1 base from V and 8 bases from J, leaving 11 bases between. The CDR3 protein is CASSQVEGIGYTF. CDR3 in DNA: TGCGCCAGCAGCCAAGTTGAGGGAATCGGCTACACCTTC.

J is TRBJ2-1 and V is TRBV11-3; D gene ambiguous. CDR1 and CDR2 from the germline V gene are SGHNT and YENEEA. The CDR3 runs to 15 residues. The germline V and J ends were trimmed by 2 bases and 4 bases, with 12 bases remaining between them. The CDR3 loop is CASSLRGVKYNEQFF. CDR3 DNA: TGTGCCAGCAGCTTAAGAGGAGTCAAGTACAATGAGCAGTTCTTC.